This is a list of T cell receptor beta chains from one sample in a study of shared clonotypes between healthy human individuals. Sequenced by immunoSEQ multiplex PCR; TCRdb stores in-frame clones only, minus some. Seen here are 1,500,000 or so clones, around 98.5% observed once, and the top ten hold 0.36%. Input material: naive CD4+ T cells sorted from blood. The receptors were sampled from a man between 25 and 39 years old in good health. Both conserved end residues are part of each CDR3. D genes are given only for firm matches. Clone size is shown for a subset of rows, as once, few, many or a class of expanded clone.

CDR3 DNA: TGCGCCAGCAGCTTGGTGCGAGCGGGAGGGCCGGATACGCAGTATTTT; CDR3 protein: CASSLVRAGGPDTQYF; J gene: TRBJ2-3; clone size: -; V gene: TRBV5-1; D gene: TRBD2
CDR3 DNA: TGTGCTAGCGGGACAGGGGTGGGTGACGGGGAGCTGTTTTTT; CDR3 protein: CASGTGVGDGELFF; J gene: TRBJ2-2; clone size: -; V gene: TRBV12-5; D gene: TRBD1
CDR3 DNA: TGTGCCAGCAGCTTAGAGTCGGACAGGGGCTGGGGCACTGAAGCTTTCTTT; CDR3 protein: CASSLESDRGWGTEAFF; J gene: TRBJ1-1; clone size: -; V gene: TRBV7-2; D gene: TRBD1
CDR3 DNA: TGCGCCAGCAGCGGGGGGCAGGGAAGTGAAAAACTGTTTTTT; CDR3 protein: CASSGGQGSEKLFF; J gene: TRBJ1-4; clone size: -; V gene: TRBV5-1; D gene: -
CDR3 DNA: TGTGCCAGTAGTATTGCCGGCTCAGGAGGCACTGAAGCTTTCTTT; CDR3 protein: CASSIAGSGGTEAFF; J gene: TRBJ1-1; clone size: -; V gene: TRBV19; D gene: -
CDR3 DNA: TGTGCCAGCAGTAAAGAGTCGGGACTACATCTTGTTGAGCAGTTCTTC; CDR3 protein: CASSKESGLHLVEQFF; J gene: TRBJ2-1; clone size: -; V gene: TRBV2; D gene: TRBD2
CDR3 DNA: TGCAGCGTTGCCCCTTTGACTAGCGGGACGGGTGAGCAGTACTTC; CDR3 protein: CSVAPLTSGTGEQYF; J gene: TRBJ2-7; clone size: -; V gene: TRBV29-1; D gene: TRBD2
CDR3 DNA: TGTGCCAGCAGTTCGCCAGGGGGCCGGTCGGGATATGAGCAGTTCTTC; CDR3 protein: CASSSPGGRSGYEQFF; J gene: TRBJ2-1; clone size: -; V gene: TRBV27; D gene: TRBD1
CDR3 DNA: TGTGCCAGCAGTCGCGTCAGGACTAGCAGTAGCACAGATACGCAGTATTTT; CDR3 protein: CASSRVRTSSSTDTQYF; J gene: TRBJ2-3; clone size: -; V gene: TRBV27; D gene: TRBD2
CDR3 DNA: TGTGCCAGCAGGCGGGACAGGGGGATCTATGGTGGCTACACCTTC; CDR3 protein: CASRRDRGIYGGYTF; J gene: TRBJ1-2; clone size: -; V gene: TRBV27; D gene: TRBD1
CDR3 DNA: TGTGCCAGCAGCGCACCCGGGGCCAACGTCCTGACTTTC; CDR3 protein: CASSAPGANVLTF; J gene: TRBJ2-6; clone size: -; V gene: TRBV9; D gene: -
CDR3 DNA: TGTGCCAGTAGCATCCCCGGGACAGGGGTCAATCAGCCCCAGCATTTT; CDR3 protein: CASSIPGTGVNQPQHF; J gene: TRBJ1-5; clone size: -; V gene: TRBV19; D gene: TRBD1
CDR3 DNA: TGTGCCAGCAGGCCCTCAGCCTCCTACGAGCAGTACTTC; CDR3 protein: CASRPSASYEQYF; J gene: TRBJ2-7; clone size: -; V gene: TRBV6-5; D gene: -
CDR3 DNA: TGTGCCAGCAGCGTGGGACTAGCGGGAGTTACCGGGGAGCTGTTTTTT; CDR3 protein: CASSVGLAGVTGELFF; J gene: TRBJ2-2; clone size: -; V gene: TRBV9; D gene: TRBD2
CDR3 DNA: TGTGCCAGCAGTTACTCCACTCCCCCCATATATTTT; CDR3 protein: CASSYSTPPIYF; J gene: TRBJ1-3; clone size: -; V gene: TRBV6-6; D gene: -
CDR3 DNA: TGCAGTGCTTCCTCGGAGCAGTACTTC; CDR3 protein: CSASSEQYF; J gene: TRBJ2-7; clone size: -; V gene: TRBV20-1; D gene: -
CDR3 DNA: TGTGCCAGCAGTGAGGTCCTCGGGGAGCTGTTTTTT; CDR3 protein: CASSEVLGELFF; J gene: TRBJ2-2; clone size: -; V gene: TRBV6-1; D gene: -
CDR3 DNA: TGTGCCAGTAGCCTTCCGGGACAGGGTTATAGCAATCAGCCCCAGCATTTT; CDR3 protein: CASSLPGQGYSNQPQHF; J gene: TRBJ1-5; clone size: -; V gene: TRBV2; D gene: TRBD1
CDR3 DNA: TGTGCCAGCAGTTTCGATAACACAGATACGCAGTATTTT; CDR3 protein: CASSFDNTDTQYF; J gene: TRBJ2-3; clone size: -; V gene: TRBV25-1; D gene: -
CDR3 DNA: TGTGCCAGCAGCACAACCGACAGGGCCTCCTACGAGCAGTACTTC; CDR3 protein: CASSTTDRASYEQYF; J gene: TRBJ2-7; clone size: -; V gene: TRBV7-8; D gene: TRBD1
CDR3 DNA: TGTGCCAGCAGTTCTGGAGGAGAGGGCAGGGAATACGAGCAGTACTTC; CDR3 protein: CASSSGGEGREYEQYF; J gene: TRBJ2-7; clone size: -; V gene: TRBV28; D gene: -
CDR3 DNA: TGTGCTACATCAGGAAGGTGGAGGATGGGTGAGCAGTTCTTC; CDR3 protein: CATSGRWRMGEQFF; J gene: TRBJ2-1; clone size: -; V gene: TRBV7-9; D gene: -
CDR3 DNA: TGTGCCAGCAGCGAGATAGCGGGAGGGTTTCTGGATACGCAGTATTTT; CDR3 protein: CASSEIAGGFLDTQYF; J gene: TRBJ2-3; clone size: -; V gene: TRBV9; D gene: TRBD2
CDR3 DNA: TGTGCCAGCAGAAGGACTGAAGCTTTCTTT; CDR3 protein: CASRRTEAFF; J gene: TRBJ1-1; clone size: -; V gene: TRBV28; D gene: -
CDR3 DNA: TGCAGCGTTGGCCGGGACAGGGTCTACGAGCAGTACTTC; CDR3 protein: CSVGRDRVYEQYF; J gene: TRBJ2-7; clone size: -; V gene: TRBV29-1; D gene: TRBD1
CDR3 DNA: TGCGCCAGCAGCCAGCAATACAGGGGGCTCTACGAGCAGTACTTC; CDR3 protein: CASSQQYRGLYEQYF; J gene: TRBJ2-7; clone size: -; V gene: TRBV4-1; D gene: TRBD1
CDR3 DNA: TGTGCCAGCAGCGGGATACTAGCGGCCCTCGGGAATGAGCAGTTCTTC; CDR3 protein: CASSGILAALGNEQFF; J gene: TRBJ2-1; clone size: -; V gene: TRBV11-2; D gene: TRBD2
CDR3 DNA: TGTGCCAGCAGCCACCTTAGCAGGGGGCTGTACGAGCAGTACTTC; CDR3 protein: CASSHLSRGLYEQYF; J gene: TRBJ2-7; clone size: -; V gene: TRBV7-2; D gene: TRBD1
CDR3 DNA: TGCAGCGTTGAAGTTCAGGGAATGAACACTGAAGCTTTCTTT; CDR3 protein: CSVEVQGMNTEAFF; J gene: TRBJ1-1; clone size: -; V gene: TRBV29-1; D gene: -
CDR3 DNA: TGTGCCAGCAGCTCCCAGCCGACCCTGGGGCTATACAATGAGCAGTTCTTC; CDR3 protein: CASSSQPTLGLYNEQFF; J gene: TRBJ2-1; clone size: -; V gene: TRBV11-2; D gene: -
CDR3 DNA: TGTGCCAGCCACTCGCAAGGGACCCAGTACTTC; CDR3 protein: CASHSQGTQYF; J gene: TRBJ2-5; clone size: -; V gene: TRBV6-5; D gene: -
CDR3 DNA: TGTGCCAGCAGCCCAAACAGGGGGCGTTCCCCAAACACTGAAGCTTTCTTT; CDR3 protein: CASSPNRGRSPNTEAFF; J gene: TRBJ1-1; clone size: -; V gene: TRBV4-2; D gene: TRBD1
CDR3 DNA: TGTGCCATCAGTGTCGGGCAGAGCTATGGCTACACCTTC; CDR3 protein: CAISVGQSYGYTF; J gene: TRBJ1-2; clone size: few; V gene: TRBV10-3; D gene: -
CDR3 DNA: TGTGCCAGCAGTCTTACAGGGAAGGGAATATATGGCTACACCTTC; CDR3 protein: CASSLTGKGIYGYTF; J gene: TRBJ1-2; clone size: -; V gene: TRBV27; D gene: -
CDR3 DNA: TGTGCCAGCTCACCAAAGACTAGCAACACCGGGGAGCTGTTTTTT; CDR3 protein: CASSPKTSNTGELFF; J gene: TRBJ2-2; clone size: -; V gene: TRBV18; D gene: TRBD2
CDR3 DNA: TGTGCCAGTAGTAACCCGGGACAGAGCACCGGGGAGCTGTTTTTT; CDR3 protein: CASSNPGQSTGELFF; J gene: TRBJ2-2; clone size: -; V gene: TRBV19; D gene: TRBD1